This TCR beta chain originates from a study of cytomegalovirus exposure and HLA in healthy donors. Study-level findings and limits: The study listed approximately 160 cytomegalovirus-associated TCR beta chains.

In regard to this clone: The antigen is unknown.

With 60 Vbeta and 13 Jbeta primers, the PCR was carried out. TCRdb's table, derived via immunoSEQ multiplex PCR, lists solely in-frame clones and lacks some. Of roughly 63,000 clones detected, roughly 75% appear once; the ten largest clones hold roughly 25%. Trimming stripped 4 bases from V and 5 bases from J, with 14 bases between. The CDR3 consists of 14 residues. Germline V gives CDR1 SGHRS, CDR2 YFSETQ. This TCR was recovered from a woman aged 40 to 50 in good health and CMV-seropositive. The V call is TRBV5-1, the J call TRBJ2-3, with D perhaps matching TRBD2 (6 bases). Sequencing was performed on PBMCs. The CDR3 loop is CASSPGTGGDTQYF. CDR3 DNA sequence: TGCGCCAGCAGCCCTGGGACTGGGGGAGATACGCAGTATTTT.